This is a list of T cell receptor beta chains from one sample in a study of blood T cell repertoires in COVID-19. Libraries were prepared by immunoSEQ multiplex PCR; TCRdb keeps only in-frame clonotypes and omits some of them. The table lists around 250,000 clones, around 93% of them singletons, with 1.2% in the top ten. The sequenced material came from PBMCs or T cells enriched from blood (not recorded which). The receptors come from a human donor in a cohort exposed to, infected with or recovered from COVID-19 (not recorded which). The donor label of this sample is uncertain. Each CDR3 is given with its conserved first and last residue. The order of the fields is J gene, clone size, V gene, D gene, CDR3 protein, CDR3 DNA. A D gene is named only where the DNA matches it firmly. Rows may omit the clone size; those that give it use once, few, many or a size class.

>TRBJ1-2|few|TRBV10-3|-
CAISETRKGYTF
TGTGCCATCAGTGAGACCAGGAAAGGCTACACCTTC
>TRBJ2-3|-|TRBV6-5|TRBD1
CASRRQGDTDTQYF
TGTGCCAGCAGACGACAGGGGGACACAGATACGCAGTATTTT
>TRBJ1-4|once|TRBV4-1|-
CASSHGGRTSATNEKLFF
TGCGCCAGCAGCCATGGGGGGAGGACTTCTGCAACTAATGAAAAACTGTTTTTT
>TRBJ1-6|-|TRBV28|-
CASSLSLGVGYNSPLHF
TGTGCCAGCAGTTTATCCCTCGGGGTGGGGTATAATTCACCCCTCCACTTT
>TRBJ1-4|few|TRBV27|TRBD1
CASSFQGGSNEKLFF
TGTGCCAGCAGTTTCCAGGGGGGCAGTAATGAAAAACTGTTTTTT
>TRBJ1-1|once|TRBV2|TRBD1
CASMETGRMNTEAFF
TGTGCCAGCATGGAGACAGGGCGCATGAACACTGAAGCTTTCTTT
>TRBJ1-1|once|TRBV4-3|TRBD1
CASSPQGQRITEAFF
TGCGCCAGCAGCCCCCAGGGACAGCGTATTACTGAAGCTTTCTTT
>TRBJ1-2|-|TRBV3-1/TRBV3-2|-
CASSQDEGVWGYGYTF
TGTGCCAGCAGCCAAGATGAGGGGGTTTGGGGCTATGGCTACACCTTC
>TRBJ2-5|once|TRBV5-1|-
CASSITSQETQYF
TGCGCCAGCAGCATAACTTCGCAAGAGACCCAGTACTTC
>TRBJ2-2|-|TRBV18|-
CASSPLRGTGELFF
TGTGCCAGCTCCCCACTCCGAGGGACCGGGGAGCTGTTTTTT
>TRBJ1-4|few|TRBV30|-
CAWDPNGGGEKLFF
TGTGCCTGGGATCCAAACGGGGGAGGTGAAAAACTGTTTTTT
>TRBJ2-5|few|TRBV24-1|-
CATSRSGAAEETQYF
TGTGCCACCAGTAGGTCCGGCGCGGCTGAGGAGACCCAGTACTTC
>TRBJ1-3|-|TRBV30|TRBD1
CAWSSGTGENTIYF
TGTGCCTGGAGTTCAGGGACAGGGGAAAACACCATATATTTT
>TRBJ2-7|once|TRBV11-3|-
CASSLSLTYRRGKFGYEQYF
TGTGCCAGCAGCTTAAGTCTGACGTACCGACGTGGCAAGTTCGGGTACGAGCAGTACTTC
>TRBJ2-7|-|TRBV12-3/TRBV12-4|-
CASSFRGYEQYF
TGTGCCAGCAGTTTTAGGGGGTACGAGCAGTACTTC
>TRBJ1-5|few|TRBV5-6|TRBD1
CASSFGQGASIGQPQHF
TGTGCCAGCAGCTTCGGACAGGGGGCTTCCATTGGGCAGCCCCAGCATTTT
>TRBJ2-7|-|TRBV30|-
CASQGAGQFYEQYF
TGTGCCTCCCAGGGCGCGGGGCAGTTCTACGAGCAGTACTTC
>TRBJ1-1|-|TRBV5-5|-
CASSYGTWGNTEAFF
TGTGCCAGCAGCTATGGGACATGGGGGAACACTGAAGCTTTCTTT
>TRBJ2-7|-|TRBV7-9|-
CASSPDSAYEQYF
TGTGCCAGCAGCCCCGACTCCGCCTACGAGCAGTACTTC
>TRBJ1-2|once|TRBV27|TRBD1
CASSGTGGAGSGYTF
TGTGCCAGCAGTGGGACAGGGGGCGCCGGGAGCGGCTACACCTTC
>TRBJ2-7|-|TRBV7-9|TRBD2
CASSLGLAGGTYEQYF
TGTGCCAGCAGCTTGGGACTAGCGGGGGGTACCTACGAGCAGTACTTC
>TRBJ2-3|-|TRBV3-1/TRBV3-2|TRBD2
CASSLLAGTQYF
TGTGCCAGCAGCTTACTAGCGGGGACGCAGTATTTT
>TRBJ2-3|-|TRBV7-3|-
CASSLGVSRGTDTQYF
TGTGCCAGCAGCTTAGGGGTCTCCAGGGGCACAGATACGCAGTATTTT
>TRBJ1-6|-|TRBV4-3|-
CASSQDIGENSPLHF
TGCGCCAGCAGCCAAGATATAGGGGAAAATTCACCCCTCCACTTT
>TRBJ2-7|-|TRBV27|TRBD1
CASSAGTDYEQYF
TGTGCCAGCAGTGCCGGGACAGACTACGAGCAGTACTTC
>TRBJ2-1|-|TRBV20-1|-
CSGAPLGEQFF
TGCAGTGGGGCTCCCCTTGGTGAGCAGTTCTTC
>TRBJ1-6|-|TRBV18|-
CASSPRGKSFGSPLHF
TGTGCCAGCTCACCTCGGGGGAAATCGTTCGGATCACCCCTCCACTTT
>TRBJ1-2|once|TRBV27|-
CASSFRQGNGYTF
TGTGCCAGCAGTTTCAGGCAGGGCAATGGCTACACCTTC
>TRBJ2-2|-|TRBV9|-
CASSVGGDSNTGELFF
TGTGCCAGCAGCGTAGGCGGGGACTCCAACACCGGGGAGCTGTTTTTT
>TRBJ1-1|-|TRBV6-2/TRBV6-3|-
CASSYSMGRDTEAFF
TGTGCCAGCAGTTACTCGATGGGGAGGGACACTGAAGCTTTCTTT
>TRBJ2-3|-|TRBV7-3|TRBD2
CASSQSGGATDTQYF
TGTGCCAGCAGCCAAAGCGGGGGGGCAACAGATACGCAGTATTTT
>TRBJ1-1|once|TRBV24-1|TRBD1
CATRGGQGATEAFF
TGTGCCACCAGGGGGGGGCAGGGGGCAACTGAAGCTTTCTTT
>TRBJ1-4|-|TRBV18|-
CASSSEQEGSNEKLFF
TGTGCCAGCTCATCAGAGCAGGAGGGTTCTAATGAAAAACTGTTTTTT
>TRBJ1-2|once|TRBV3-1/TRBV3-2|-
CASRRRGASNYGYTF
TGTGCCAGCAGAAGGCGGGGCGCAAGTAACTATGGCTACACCTTC
>TRBJ2-7|-|TRBV4-3|-
CASSLGIPSYEQYF
TGCGCCAGCAGCCTCGGGATCCCGTCGTACGAGCAGTACTTC
>TRBJ1-3|-|TRBV9|-
CASSVTRAGNTIYF
TGTGCCAGCAGCGTAACGAGGGCTGGAAACACCATATATTTT
>TRBJ1-1|-|TRBV27|TRBD1
CASSPYYQGGNTEAFF
TGTGCCAGCAGTCCATACTATCAGGGGGGAAACACTGAAGCTTTCTTT
>TRBJ1-6|-|TRBV5-6|-
CASRSGHSPLHF
TGTGCCAGCAGGTCTGGCCACTCACCCCTCCACTTT
>TRBJ2-1|-|TRBV11-2|TRBD2
CASSLGGGPYNEQFF
TGTGCCAGCAGCTTAGGCGGGGGACCCTACAATGAGCAGTTCTTC
>TRBJ1-2|-|TRBV5-1|TRBD1
CASSPGQGGDYGYTF
TGCGCCAGCAGCCCCGGACAGGGGGGTGACTATGGCTACACCTTC
>TRBJ2-1|-|TRBV2|TRBD2
CASGLAGGKFF
TGTGCCAGTGGACTAGCGGGGGGAAAGTTCTTC
>TRBJ2-7|-|TRBV27|-
CASSSRGRGPTYEQYF
TGTGCCAGCAGTTCCAGGGGCCGCGGGCCTACCTACGAGCAGTACTTC
>TRBJ2-7|-|TRBV4-3|-
CASSQSSGASYEQYF
TGCGCCAGCAGCCAAAGTTCCGGAGCTTCCTACGAGCAGTACTTC